The present entry profiles one T cell receptor beta chain with its context. The antigen is unknown. V lost 3 bases to trimming and J lost 6 bases; unmatched junction nucleotides: 12. CDR1 is SGHNT, CDR2 YYREEE, per germline (reference sequence). The CDR3 covers 16 residues. These data come from a study of shared clonotypes between healthy human individuals. About the research overall: With ages of 18 to 49, the donors were two women and three men. General study points: An anticipated effect of sequencing depth on clonotype sharing among donors was recognized.

Profiled with immunoSEQ multiplex PCR; TCRdb holds only in-frame clones, not every one. The sample contains about 1.5 million clones, 95% to 99% of which appear only once. The sample comprised naive CD4+ T cells sorted from blood. The subset is: CD45RA+ positively selected. The genes are TRBV5-4 and TRBJ2-7, with 10 nucleotides matching TRBD1. This TCR derives from a man aged 25-45 years in good health. The CDR3 DNA reads TGTGCCAGCAGCTCGGGACAGGGGACGTCGGGAGGCGAGCAGTACTTC. Translated, it gives CASSSGQGTSGGEQYF.